Listed below are T cell receptor beta chains from one sample, sequenced in a study of technical replicates of blood from several donors. Repertoires were generated with immunoSEQ multiplex PCR, while TCRdb's copy carries only in-frame clones and drops some. The table has about 89,000 clones, roughly 94% seen once; the top ten hold roughly 0.26%. Material: T cells isolated from PBMCs. These receptors all stem from a human donor in good health. Each CDR3 is given with its conserved first and last residue. D genes are given only for firm matches. Expanded clones are given a class, and other clones once, few, many or no size at all.

d_call: NA; v_call: TRBV30; clone_size: NA; j_call: TRBJ2-2; cdr3_nt: TGTGCCTGGAGTGTACCCGACAGGATCGCCGGGGAGCTGTTTTTT; cdr3_aa: CAWSVPDRIAGELFF
d_call: NA; v_call: TRBV14; clone_size: NA; j_call: TRBJ2-7; cdr3_nt: TGTGCCAGCAGCCAGAGTTCCTACGAGCAGTACTTC; cdr3_aa: CASSQSSYEQYF
d_call: TRBD2; v_call: TRBV6-1; clone_size: NA; j_call: TRBJ2-7; cdr3_nt: TGTGCCAGCAGTGATCAGGAAGGTCCGCTGGGAGGGCCCGCCTACGAGCAGTACTTC; cdr3_aa: CASSDQEGPLGGPAYEQYF
d_call: NA; v_call: TRBV4-1; clone_size: NA; j_call: TRBJ2-7; cdr3_nt: TGCGCCAGCAGCCAAAGCCCGCGGTTGGGTCCTCCCTACGAGCAGTACTTC; cdr3_aa: CASSQSPRLGPPYEQYF
d_call: TRBD1; v_call: TRBV27; clone_size: NA; j_call: TRBJ2-1; cdr3_nt: TGTGCCAGCACACAACAGGGGTTTGAGCAGTTCTTC; cdr3_aa: CASTQQGFEQFF
d_call: NA; v_call: TRBV7-6; clone_size: NA; j_call: TRBJ2-1; cdr3_nt: TGTGCCAGCAGCCCCACTGGGCCGGGGGATACCTACAATGAGCAGTTCTTC; cdr3_aa: CASSPTGPGDTYNEQFF
d_call: TRBD2; v_call: TRBV28; clone_size: NA; j_call: TRBJ2-1; cdr3_nt: TGTGCCAGCAGTCCCCGACTAGCGGGAGACAATGAGCAGTTCTTC; cdr3_aa: CASSPRLAGDNEQFF
d_call: NA; v_call: TRBV5-4; clone_size: NA; j_call: TRBJ2-7; cdr3_nt: TGTGCCAGCAGCGGAACGGGACTGTCCTACGAGCAGTACTTC; cdr3_aa: CASSGTGLSYEQYF
d_call: NA; v_call: TRBV27; clone_size: once; j_call: TRBJ2-1; cdr3_nt: TGTGCCAGCAGTCGCCAGGGCGATGAGCAGTTCTTC; cdr3_aa: CASSRQGDEQFF
d_call: NA; v_call: TRBV6-5; clone_size: NA; j_call: TRBJ2-1; cdr3_nt: TGTGCCAGCAGTTACTCCGGGAGAGCGAACAATGAGCAGTTCTTC; cdr3_aa: CASSYSGRANNEQFF
d_call: TRBD1; v_call: TRBV28; clone_size: NA; j_call: TRBJ1-2; cdr3_nt: TGTGCCAGCAGCTTAGGGACCTCAGGGGGCGTGGTCTATGGCTACACCTTC; cdr3_aa: CASSLGTSGGVVYGYTF
d_call: TRBD2; v_call: TRBV5-1; clone_size: NA; j_call: TRBJ2-2; cdr3_nt: TGCGCCAGCAGCATACTAGCGGGGGGATCCCTAGGGGAGCTGTTTTTT; cdr3_aa: CASSILAGGSLGELFF
d_call: TRBD1; v_call: TRBV4-1; clone_size: NA; j_call: TRBJ2-3; cdr3_nt: TGCGCCAGCAGCCAAGAGAGGTCGGGACAGCGGTTAAAAGATACGCAGTATTTT; cdr3_aa: CASSQERSGQRLKDTQYF
d_call: TRBD1; v_call: TRBV5-1; clone_size: NA; j_call: TRBJ2-2; cdr3_nt: TGCGCCACTGGGACAGCGAACACCGGGGAGCTGTTTTTT; cdr3_aa: CATGTANTGELFF
d_call: NA; v_call: TRBV7-9; clone_size: once; j_call: TRBJ2-6; cdr3_nt: TGTGCCAGCAGCTTCAGGGTTTCAGGGGCCAACGTCCTGACTTTC; cdr3_aa: CASSFRVSGANVLTF
d_call: NA; v_call: TRBV7-9; clone_size: NA; j_call: TRBJ1-1; cdr3_nt: TGTGCCAGCAGCTGGTCCGGGGGTCGAAATACTGAAGCTTTCTTT; cdr3_aa: CASSWSGGRNTEAFF
d_call: NA; v_call: TRBV5-1; clone_size: NA; j_call: TRBJ1-1; cdr3_nt: TGCGCCAGCAGCTTGTTGTGGCACAGGGCTGGGGACACTGAAGCTTTCTTT; cdr3_aa: CASSLLWHRAGDTEAFF
d_call: NA; v_call: TRBV27; clone_size: NA; j_call: TRBJ2-3; cdr3_nt: TGTGCCAGCAGTTTATTCGGGGGCACAGATACGCAGTATTTT; cdr3_aa: CASSLFGGTDTQYF
d_call: NA; v_call: TRBV7-3; clone_size: few; j_call: TRBJ1-1; cdr3_nt: TGTGCCAGCAGCCGACAACTTAACACTGAAGCTTTCTTT; cdr3_aa: CASSRQLNTEAFF
d_call: NA; v_call: TRBV30; clone_size: NA; j_call: TRBJ2-4; cdr3_nt: TGTGCCTGGAGTGTACAAGAGGGCATTCAGTACTTC; cdr3_aa: CAWSVQEGIQYF
d_call: TRBD2; v_call: TRBV6-6; clone_size: NA; j_call: TRBJ2-7; cdr3_nt: TGTGCCAGCAGGGGACTAGCGGGGGTTTACGAGCAGTACTTC; cdr3_aa: CASRGLAGVYEQYF
d_call: NA; v_call: TRBV11-2; clone_size: NA; j_call: TRBJ1-2; cdr3_nt: TGTGCCAGCAGCTTAACAGGCGACTATGGCTACACCTTC; cdr3_aa: CASSLTGDYGYTF
d_call: TRBD1; v_call: TRBV5-1; clone_size: NA; j_call: TRBJ2-7; cdr3_nt: TGCGCCAGCAGCTGGACAGGGACAAACTACGAGCAGTACTTC; cdr3_aa: CASSWTGTNYEQYF
d_call: TRBD2; v_call: TRBV6-6; clone_size: once; j_call: TRBJ2-3; cdr3_nt: TGTGCCAGCAGTTCTAGCGGGGGGGCGACAGATACGCAGTATTTT; cdr3_aa: CASSSSGGATDTQYF
d_call: TRBD1; v_call: TRBV19; clone_size: NA; j_call: TRBJ1-5; cdr3_nt: TGTGCCAGCACTCTATGGACAGGGGCTAATCAGCCCCAGCATTTT; cdr3_aa: CASTLWTGANQPQHF
d_call: NA; v_call: TRBV15; clone_size: NA; j_call: TRBJ1-5; cdr3_nt: TGTGCCACCAGCAGGAATGCAGGGAGGGATTTACATCAGCCCCAGCATTTT; cdr3_aa: CATSRNAGRDLHQPQHF
d_call: TRBD2; v_call: TRBV28; clone_size: NA; j_call: TRBJ2-1; cdr3_nt: TGTGCCAGCAGTTTAGGCGGGAGCTCCTACAATGAGCAGTTCTTC; cdr3_aa: CASSLGGSSYNEQFF
d_call: TRBD2; v_call: TRBV5-1; clone_size: NA; j_call: TRBJ2-1; cdr3_nt: TGCGCCAGTACCAGCGGGAGGGATGAGCAGTTCTTC; cdr3_aa: CASTSGRDEQFF
d_call: NA; v_call: TRBV6-5; clone_size: NA; j_call: TRBJ1-1; cdr3_nt: TGTGCCAGCAGTGAAGCGCTATGGCCCCGATTT; cdr3_aa: CASSEALWPRF
d_call: TRBD1; v_call: TRBV30; clone_size: NA; j_call: TRBJ1-2; cdr3_nt: TGTGCCTGGAGTTTTACAGGGGGCGTTGGCTACACCTTC; cdr3_aa: CAWSFTGGVGYTF
d_call: NA; v_call: TRBV2; clone_size: NA; j_call: TRBJ1-1; cdr3_nt: TGTGCCAGCAGTCGTCAGGGGCTGAACACTGAAGCTTTCTTT; cdr3_aa: CASSRQGLNTEAFF
d_call: NA; v_call: TRBV14; clone_size: NA; j_call: TRBJ1-6; cdr3_nt: TGTGCCAGCAGCCAAGATTGGGCAGGTCATTGGTCACCCCTCCACTTT; cdr3_aa: CASSQDWAGHWSPLHF
d_call: TRBD2; v_call: TRBV4-2; clone_size: NA; j_call: TRBJ2-7; cdr3_nt: TGTGCCAGCAGCCAAGTCACGGGATTGGATACTAGCGGGATCAACGAGCAGTACTTC; cdr3_aa: CASSQVTGLDTSGINEQYF
d_call: NA; v_call: TRBV4-1; clone_size: NA; j_call: TRBJ1-1; cdr3_nt: TGCGCCAGCAGCCAAGTTAGCCTGAACACTGAAGCTTTCTTT; cdr3_aa: CASSQVSLNTEAFF
d_call: TRBD2; v_call: TRBV5-1; clone_size: NA; j_call: TRBJ2-1; cdr3_nt: TGCGCCAGCAGCCCTACTAGCGGGAGGAACAATGAGCAGTTCTTC; cdr3_aa: CASSPTSGRNNEQFF
d_call: TRBD2; v_call: TRBV11-2; clone_size: NA; j_call: TRBJ2-5; cdr3_nt: TGTGCCAGCAGCAGGGGACTACGAGGGGAGACCCAGTACTTC; cdr3_aa: CASSRGLRGETQYF
d_call: NA; v_call: TRBV14; clone_size: NA; j_call: TRBJ2-6; cdr3_nt: TGTGCCAGCAGCCCACTGGACAATCCGTACTCTGGGGCCAACGTCCTGACTTTC; cdr3_aa: CASSPLDNPYSGANVLTF
d_call: NA; v_call: TRBV29-1; clone_size: NA; j_call: TRBJ2-7; cdr3_nt: TGCAGCGCGGGATTCAGGGGATCCTACGAGCAGTACTTC; cdr3_aa: CSAGFRGSYEQYF
d_call: NA; v_call: TRBV19; clone_size: NA; j_call: TRBJ2-3; cdr3_nt: TGTGCCAGTAGCGTTGGACAGCCCTCCACAGATACGCAGTATTTT; cdr3_aa: CASSVGQPSTDTQYF
d_call: NA; v_call: TRBV19; clone_size: NA; j_call: TRBJ1-1; cdr3_nt: TGTGCCAGTACCCAAGGACAGATTGAAGCTTTCTTT; cdr3_aa: CASTQGQIEAFF